The next 8 T cell receptor beta chains were all read from a single sample in a study of PD-L1 blockade in urothelial cancer. Described time point: peripheral blood 6 weeks after treatment start. Generated by immunoSEQ multiplex PCR, the TCRdb table keeps only in-frame clones and is missing some. The sample shows some 110,000 clones, about 89% of them seen only once. The sequencing used PBMCs, collected around atezolizumab (anti-PD-L1) treatment. These TCRs come from a man between 60 and 75 years old with urothelial cancer.

The chain is built from TRBV18 and TRBJ2-1, with TRBD1 identical over 11 bases. The CDR3 extends over 17 amino acids. Trimming took 6 bases from V and 9 from J; bases not matched to a gene: 16. CDR1 KGHSH and CDR2 LQKENI come from the germline V gene. The CDR3 region is CASSPMQGTGGRGEQFF. Written as DNA, the CDR3 is TGTGCCAGCTCTCCCATGCAGGGGACAGGGGGAAGGGGTGAGCAGTTCTTC.

The chain carries TRBV29-1 and TRBJ2-3, with TRBD2 identical over 7 bases. In germline, CDR1 is SQVTM, CDR2 ANQGSEA. CDR3 length: 14 residues. The junction had 12 bases not matched to a gene; V was cut back by 6 bases and J by 6 bases. The CDR3 DNA reads TGCAGCGTCCCCTGGGAGGGGCCGGGGGATACGCAGTATTTT. Its protein is CSVPWEGPGDTQYF.

The chain has TRBV18 and TRBJ1-5; 10 nucleotides line up with TRBD1. V gave up 3 bases and J gave up 7 bases; unmatched junction bases: 6. Germline lookup yields CDR1 KGHSH and CDR2 LQKENI. The CDR3 loop spans 15 amino acids. Here the CDR3 reads CASSPFGTGEQPQHF. Written as DNA, the CDR3 is TGTGCCAGCTCACCGTTTGGGACAGGGGAACAGCCCCAGCATTTT.

The chain combines TRBV10-1 with TRBJ1-1; 7 positions match TRBD1. The CDR3 is 13 residues long. The J segment lost 4 bases and the V segment lost 6 bases, leaving 5 bases of the junction unmatched. Germline CDR1 is WNHNN and CDR2 is SYGVQD (reference sequence). CDR3 in DNA: TGCGCCAGCAGCTTGGACAGGACCACTGAAGCTTTCTTT. Protein: CASSLDRTTEAFF.

The V gene is TRBV6-5, the J gene TRBJ1-4; 7 bases match TRBD1. The junction had 7 bases not matched to a gene; V was cut back by 6 bases and J by 6 bases. This CDR3 contains 14 residues. Germline V lookup: CDR1 MNHEY, CDR2 SVGAGI. The CDR3 DNA reads TGTGCCAGCAGCCCGACAGGGTGGTATGAAAAACTGTTTTTT. It encodes CASSPTGWYEKLFF.

The chain recombines TRBV6-5 with TRBJ2-2; TRBD1 might be the D (5 bases). The CDR3 is 15 residues long. Deletions cut 2 bases from V and 6 bases from J, with 13 bases between. The germline gives CDR1 MNHEY, CDR2 SVGAGI. CDR3 protein: CASSYNQGNAGELFF. The CDR3 DNA reads TGTGCCAGCAGTTACAACCAGGGCAATGCCGGGGAGCTGTTTTTT.

The chain combines TRBV25-1 with TRBJ2-1; 8 bases are shared with TRBD1. There are 13 residues in the CDR3. The J segment lost 3 bases and the V segment lost 9 bases, leaving 4 bases of the junction unmatched. CDR1 and CDR2 (germline): MGHDK, SYGVNS. The CDR3 spells CASGQGLYNEQFF. The CDR3 coding sequence is TGTGCCAGTGGACAGGGTCTCTACAATGAGCAGTTCTTC.

V gene TRBV30 combines with J gene TRBJ1-1; the match to TRBD1 covers 7 bases. From germline, CDR1 is GTSNPN and CDR2 SVGIG (reference sequence). This CDR3 contains 11 residues. The V gene end was trimmed by 4 bases and the J gene end by 9 bases; junction bases not matched to a gene: 5. DNA of the CDR3: TGTGCCTGGATCACAGGGGAGCAAGCTTTCTTT. Translation: CAWITGEQAFF.